This T cell receptor beta chain was profiled in a study of OX40 agonist ivuxolimab in advanced cancers. Study as a whole: Hepatocellular carcinoma, melanoma, renal cell or head and neck cancer occurred in dose-escalation patients. Treatment received earlier with anti-PD-1, anti-PD-L1 or anti-CTLA-4 agents was allowed, and under 50% had some.

Profiled with immunoSEQ multiplex PCR; TCRdb holds only in-frame clones, not every one. The sample has about 68,000 clones, about 80% seen once. Notes on the study in general: Among the lowest peripheral clonal expansion occurred in 0.1-3.0 mg/kg partial responders.

As for this clone: Its antigen is not known.

CDR3 size: 13 residues. V lost 4 bases and J 3 bases, leaving 9 bases between the germline ends. Germline V gene data show CDR1 as MNHNY and CDR2 as SVGAGI (reference sequence). The sequence was collected from an adult with an advanced solid tumor such as melanoma, head and neck, liver or kidney cancer. The genes are TRBV6-6 and TRBJ1-1, with D tentatively TRBD1 (5 bases). The sequencing here drew on CD4+ or CD8+ T cells sorted from blood, taken in a trial of the OX40 agonist ivuxolimab. CDR3 in DNA: TGTGCCAGCAGTTTTCAGGGAGACACTGAAGCTTTCTTT. This translates into CASSFQGDTEAFF.